Each of the 18 T cell receptor beta chains below was sequenced from the same sample in a study of CXCR3-negative and CXCR3-positive naive CD8 T cells. Researchers prepared the TRB cDNA libraries using 5' RACE with UMI labels. TCRdb reprocessed the 5' RACE reads and keeps a single row for each CDR3 protein, giving no DNA. The sample includes about 50,000 distinct CDR3 sequences. The sequenced sample was naive CXCR3- CD8+ T cells from blood. As to subset: CD45RO-CCR7+CD27+CD95- naive CD8+ T cells lacking CXCR3 (TNR3-). All receptors come from a human donor in good health. Some clones in this sample may be carry-over from other donors' samples.

V usage is TRBV6-4 and J usage is TRBJ2-5; TCRdb indicates TRBD2, and absent DNA this call remains unverified. The CDR3 runs to 16 residues. Looked up from germline, CDR1 is MRHNA and CDR2 is SNTAGT. CDR3 sequence: CASSPSLAGPLETQYF.

V usage is TRBV7-2 and J usage is TRBJ2-3; TCRdb proposes TRBD2, but this gene call is untestable without DNA. The CDR3 loop spans 19 amino acids. Germline CDR1 reads SGHTA; CDR2 reads FQGNSA. CDR3 region: CASSPSGASGGIETDTQYF.

V gene TRBV20-1 combines with J gene TRBJ2-2; TCRdb lists TRBD1, though no DNA is available to test this call. The CDR3 totals 16 residues. The germline V gene has CDR1 DFQATT and CDR2 SNEGSKA (reference sequence). CDR3 sequence: CSARDFDRGVTGELFF.

V usage is TRBV20-1 and J usage is TRBJ2-2; TCRdb names TRBD1, which stays unverified in the absence of DNA. The CDR3 covers 15 residues. Germline V gene lookup returns CDR1 DFQATT and CDR2 SNEGSKA (reference sequence). The CDR3 reads CSVHTRTANTGELFF.

This chain uses TRBV7-2 with TRBJ2-7; checking the TCRdb D call of TRBD1 is not possible without DNA. The CDR3 length is 14 residues. CDR1 and CDR2 from the germline V gene are SGHTA and FQGNSA. The CDR3 sequence is CASSPGTDTYEQYF. The full variable domain, in which reference TRBV7-2 and TRBJ2-7 provide the parts outside the CDR3, is GAGVSQSPSNKVTEKGKDVELRCDPISGHTALYWYRQSLGQGLEFLIYFQGNSAPDKSGLPSDRFSAERTGGSVSTLTIQRTQQEDSAVYLCASSPGTDTYEQYFGPGTRLTVT.

This chain connects TRBV9 to TRBJ2-2; TCRdb's D call of TRBD1 is untestable without DNA. Germline V gives CDR1 SGDLS, CDR2 YYNGEE. This CDR3 is 15 amino acids long. This CDR3 is CASSVEPGFAGELFF.

The chain is built from TRBV5-1 and TRBJ2-7; without DNA, the TCRdb call of TRBD2 cannot be checked. This CDR3 is built from 13 residues. Germline CDR1 and CDR2: SGHRS and YFSETQ. The CDR3 sequence: CASSQRGSHEQYF.

The chain is built from TRBV7-9 and TRBJ2-1; TCRdb lists TRBD1, though no DNA is available to test this call. The CDR3 loop spans 16 amino acids. In germline, CDR1 is SEHNR, CDR2 FQNEAQ (reference sequence). The chain's CDR3 is CASSPLTGVGDNEQFF. The full variable domain, in which reference TRBV7-9 and TRBJ2-1 provide the parts outside the CDR3, is DTGVSQNPRHKITKRGQNVTFRCDPISEHNRLYWYRQTLGQGPEFLTYFQNEAQLEKSRLLSDRFSAERPKGSFSTLEIQRTEQGDSAMYLCASSPLTGVGDNEQFFGPGTRLTVL.

The chain employs TRBV6-1 and TRBJ1-5; TCRdb lists TRBD1, though no DNA is available to test this call. The germline CDR1 and CDR2 sequences are MNHNS and SASEGT. CDR3 length: 17 residues. The CDR3 spells CASITGTGGGGNQPQHF.

The chain carries TRBV10-2 and TRBJ1-5. CDR3 length equals 14 residues. Germline values: CDR1 WSHSY, CDR2 SAAADI. The chain's CDR3 is CASSDVDPKGPQHF.

The rearrangement joins TRBV7-8 to TRBJ2-1. Looked up from germline, CDR1 is SGHVS and CDR2 is FQNEAQ. The CDR3 covers 12 residues. The CDR3 region is CASSQIGYEQFF.

This clonotype shows up as medium-sized (0.01 to 0.1%) by frequency. The chain uses TRBV7-7 and TRBJ1-4; TCRdb designates TRBD1, a call that cannot be tested without DNA. From germline, CDR1 is SSHAT and CDR2 FNYEAQ (reference sequence). The length of the CDR3 is 13 residues. The CDR3: CASSVGQGEKLFF.

The chain has TRBV29-1 and TRBJ1-5; TCRdb picks TRBD1, but there is no DNA to check that call. The CDR3 is made up of 15 amino acids. Germline CDR1 reads SQVTM; CDR2 reads ANQGSEA. CDR3 loop: CSVEDPQGEGQPQHF.

The chain carries TRBV2 and TRBJ2-7. The CDR3 totals 15 residues. Germline CDR1 and CDR2: SNHLY and FYNNEI. CDR3 sequence: CASREGTGNSYEQYF.

This chain links TRBV7-9 with TRBJ2-3; TCRdb picks TRBD2, but there is no DNA to check that call. CDR1 and CDR2 (germline): SEHNR, FQNEAQ (reference sequence). CDR3 size: 20 residues. The CDR3 protein is CASSSGTSGVHPSSTDTQYF.

This rearrangement joins TRBV29-1 to TRBJ2-1. The CDR3 contains 14 residues. Germline V lookup: CDR1 SQVTM, CDR2 ANQGSEA. This chain's CDR3 is CSVEAASPYNEQFF.

The CDR3 spells CSAIAGGPYTGELFF. The rearrangement links TRBV29-1 to TRBJ2-2; TCRdb gives TRBD2 as the D gene, but with no DNA this cannot be confirmed. The CDR3 has 15 residues. CDR1 is SQVTM and CDR2 is ANQGSEA in the germline V gene.

The chain is built from TRBV28 and TRBJ1-6; TCRdb's D gene call, TRBD1, goes unchecked for lack of DNA. Germline assignment: CDR1 MDHEN and CDR2 SYDVKM. CDR3 length equals 15 residues. CDR3 amino acids: CASSIFRGYNSPLHF.